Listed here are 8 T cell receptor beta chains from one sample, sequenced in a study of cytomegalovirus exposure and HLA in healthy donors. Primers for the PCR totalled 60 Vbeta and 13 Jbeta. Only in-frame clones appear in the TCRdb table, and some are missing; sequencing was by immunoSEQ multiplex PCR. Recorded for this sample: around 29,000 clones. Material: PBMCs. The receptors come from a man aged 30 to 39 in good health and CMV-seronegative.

The CDR3 sequence: CASTGGGFYEQYF. The CDR3 DNA is TGTGCCAGCACAGGGGGTGGTTTCTACGAGCAGTACTTC. The chain has TRBV28 and TRBJ2-7, with TRBD1 matching 7 bases. The CDR3 is 13 amino acids. With 7 bases clipped from V and 3 bases from J, the junction kept 6 bases outside the gene matches. The germline V gene encodes CDR1 MDHEN and CDR2 SYDVKM. The full variable domain, in which reference TRBV28 and TRBJ2-7 provide the parts outside the CDR3, is DVKVTQSSRYLVKRTGEKVFLECVQDMDHENMFWYRQDPGLGLRLIYFSYDVKMKEKGDIPEGYSVSREKKERFSLILESASTNQTSMYLCASTGGGFYEQYFGPGTRLTVT.

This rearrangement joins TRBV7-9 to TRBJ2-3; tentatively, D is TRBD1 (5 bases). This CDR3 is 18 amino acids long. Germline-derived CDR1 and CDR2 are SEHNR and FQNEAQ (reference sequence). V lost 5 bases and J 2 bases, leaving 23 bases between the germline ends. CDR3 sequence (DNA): TGTGCCAGCAGCCTAAAGGCCGCGTCAGGGCGAGTCACAGATACGCAGTATTTT. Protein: CASSLKAASGRVTDTQYF.

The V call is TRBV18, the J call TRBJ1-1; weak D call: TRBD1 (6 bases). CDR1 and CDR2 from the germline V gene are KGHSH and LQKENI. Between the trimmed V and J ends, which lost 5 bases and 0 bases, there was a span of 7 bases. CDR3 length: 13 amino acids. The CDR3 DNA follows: TGTGCCAGCTCAGGGGGCCTGAACACTGAAGCTTTCTTT. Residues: CASSGGLNTEAFF.

CDR3 loop: CASSGGWAQETQYF. The CDR3 nucleotides read TGTGCCAGCAGCGGAGGGTGGGCCCAAGAGACCCAGTACTTC. V usage is TRBV9 and J usage is TRBJ2-5, with D maybe TRBD2 (5 bases). Germline assignment: CDR1 SGDLS and CDR2 YYNGEE. The CDR3 spans 14 residues. Between the trimmed V and J ends, which lost 3 bases and 1 base, there was a span of 10 bases. Using reference TRBV9 and TRBJ2-5 for the parts outside the CDR3, the full variable domain is DSGVTQTPKHLITATGQRVTLRCSPRSGDLSVYWYQQSLDQGLQFLIQYYNGEERAKGNILERFSAQQFPDLHSELNLSSLELGDSALYFCASSGGWAQETQYFGPGTRLLVL.

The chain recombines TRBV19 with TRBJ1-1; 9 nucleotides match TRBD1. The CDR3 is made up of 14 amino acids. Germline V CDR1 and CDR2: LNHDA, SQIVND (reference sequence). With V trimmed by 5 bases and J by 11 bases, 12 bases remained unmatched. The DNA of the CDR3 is TGTGCCAGTAGTTCGGACAGGGGAACTGTTTGGGCTTTCTTT. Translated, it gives CASSSDRGTVWAFF.

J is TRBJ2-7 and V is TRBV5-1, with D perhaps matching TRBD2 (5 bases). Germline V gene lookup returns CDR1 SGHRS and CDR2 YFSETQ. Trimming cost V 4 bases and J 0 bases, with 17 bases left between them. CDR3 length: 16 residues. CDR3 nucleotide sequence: TGCGCCAGCAGCAAGAGGCGAGGAGGCGCCTCCTACGAGCAGTACTTC. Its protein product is CASSKRRGGASYEQYF.

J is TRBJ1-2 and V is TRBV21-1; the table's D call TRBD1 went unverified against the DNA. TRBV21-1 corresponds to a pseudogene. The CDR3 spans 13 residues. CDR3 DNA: TGTGCCAGCTCCGCCAGTCCTAACTATGGCTACACCTTC. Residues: CASSASPNYGYTF.

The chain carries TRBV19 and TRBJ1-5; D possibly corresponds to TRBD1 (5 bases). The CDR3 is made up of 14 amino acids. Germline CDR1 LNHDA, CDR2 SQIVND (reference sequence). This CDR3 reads CGTSGGVRNQPQHF. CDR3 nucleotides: TGTGGGACCTCGGGAGGGGTACGCAATCAGCCCCAGCATTTT.